This TCR beta chain derives from a study of long-term antiretroviral therapy in people with HIV. Investigators performed immunoSEQ version v3.0 at survey level. Assay: immunoSEQ multiplex PCR; the TCRdb copy retains only in-frame clones and omits some. This table has about 12,000 clones, about three quarters appearing once. Findings and limits, study-wide: Post-ART diversity increased but stayed below transplant donor controls.

V shed 0 bases, J shed 0 bases, and the junction held 12 bases outside the gene matches. The germline CDR1 and CDR2 sequences are MGHRA and YSYEKL. This CDR3 has 19 amino acids. Before they underwent DNA extraction, samples held about 1-11 million cryopreserved PBMC. On this clone itself: Its antigen remains unidentified.

The J gene is TRBJ2-7, the V gene TRBV4-1; 9 bases fit TRBD1. Here the sequenced sample was unsorted PBMCs, taken 3 to 3.3 years before starting antiretroviral therapy. The source is a man aged 35 to 55 with HIV. CDR3 protein: CASSQEPGQGTVFSYEQYF. CDR3 DNA sequence: TGCGCCAGCAGCCAAGAGCCGGGACAGGGAACCGTTTTCTCCTACGAGCAGTACTTC.